Shown below are 4 T cell receptor beta chains from a single sample sequenced in a study of T cell clonotyping in hematopoietic cell transplantation. Profiling relied on immunoSEQ multiplex PCR, and the TCRdb table lists in-frame clones only, not all of them. The repertoire has over 10,000 clones, around three quarters of them found once; the top ten carry approximately 15%. Sequences were derived from peripheral blood mononuclear cells, sampled 180 days after allogeneic stem cell transplant. The receptors derive from a male patient between 55 and 70 years old who had an allogeneic stem cell transplant from an unrelated donor, so the T cells may come from the graft donor. Some clones in this sample may be carry-over from other donors' samples.

The chain couples TRBV5-4 to TRBJ2-5, with 8 bases matching TRBD1. The trim removed 0 bases at V and 3 bases at J, leaving 10 bases unmatched. This CDR3 comprises 17 residues. Germline loops: CDR1 SGHNT, CDR2 YYREEE (reference sequence). CDR3 DNA sequence: TGTGCCAGCAGCTTGGGGGGCCGCAGGGGGCGGGAAGAGACCCAGTACTTC. Translating it yields CASSLGGRRGREETQYF.

The gene calls are TRBV19 and TRBJ1-5; no clear D gene. V dropped 1 base and J dropped 6 bases, with 10 bases sitting between them. The CDR3 runs 14 residues. CDR1 and CDR2 from the germline V gene are LNHDA and SQIVND (reference sequence). The CDR3: CASSIGQEPQPQHF. CDR3 coding DNA: TGTGCCAGTAGTATAGGGCAGGAGCCTCAGCCCCAGCATTTT.

The chain has TRBV28 and TRBJ1-1; tentatively, D is TRBD1 (5 bases). Germline V CDR1 and CDR2: MDHEN, SYDVKM. The CDR3 runs to 15 residues. The germline V and J ends were trimmed by 6 bases and 0 bases, with 14 bases remaining between them. DNA of the CDR3: TGTGCCAGCAGAACCGGGGGGTACATGAACACTGAAGCTTTCTTT. Translation gives CASRTGGYMNTEAFF.

This clone was seen only a few times. The chain is built from TRBV30 and TRBJ1-5; no clear D gene. V was shortened by 0 bases and J by 7 bases, with 13 bases between the two germline ends. The CDR3 sequence is 14 residues long. The V gene's germline CDR1 is GTSNPN and CDR2 SVGIG (reference sequence). The CDR3 DNA follows: TGTGCCTGGAGTGTACTATCTGGGGAACAGCCCCAGCATTTT. It yields the protein CAWSVLSGEQPQHF.